The 13 T cell receptor beta chains listed next were all sequenced from one sample in a study of graft-versus-host responses after intestinal transplantation (dated by TCRdb to the early 2020s). The library was generated by the immunoSEQ multiplex PCR assay. This immuneACCESS table, as held by TCRdb, lists in-frame sequences with V and J called but not all clones. Of the missing ones, under half trace to an unresolved V gene in checked studies; the others have no known cause. Recorded for this sample are 12,000 to 15,000 clones; 33% of them occurred a single time. The ten most abundant clones make up around 2% of the sample. The sample's time point label, decoded: cells obtained before transplantation from donor or recipient. Mixed lymphocyte reactions plated about 200,000 CFSE-labeled pre-transplant responders with about 200,000 irradiated violet-dye-labeled stimulators and were cultured for about 6 days.

The sample here was alloreactive CD8+ T cells from a mixed lymphocyte reaction culture, taken before intestinal transplant. The cell subset or site label for this specimen denotes: CFSE-low proliferating T cells sorted from approximately 6-day pre-transplant mixed lymphocyte reaction (GvH or HvG direction). The receptors were sampled from a human patient who received an intestinal transplant.

The chain has TRBV27 and TRBJ2-1; perhaps TRBD2 as D (6 bases). CDR3 length: 17 amino acids. CDR1 and CDR2 (germline): MNHEY, SMNVEV (reference sequence). The V end was cut by 2 bases, the J end by 0 bases, with 14 bases between. As DNA, the CDR3 is TGTGCCAGCAGTTTAACGGCGGGGTTCTACTCCTACAATGAGCAGTTCTTC. Its protein product is CASSLTAGFYSYNEQFF.

The gene calls are TRBV19 and TRBJ2-7; 7 nucleotides line up with TRBD1. V lost 3 bases and J lost 2; bases outside the gene matches: 4. The CDR3 is 14 amino acids. The germline V gene encodes CDR1 LNHDA and CDR2 SQIVND (reference sequence). DNA of the CDR3: TGTGCCAGTAGTATCAACGGACAGGCCTACGAGCAGTACTTC. The encoded protein is CASSINGQAYEQYF.

J is TRBJ2-1 and V is TRBV7-9; tentative D call: TRBD1 (8 bases). The V gene lost 2 bases and the J gene lost 9 bases, with 17 bases spanning the gap. This CDR3 region has 15 residues. CDR1 and CDR2 from the germline V gene are SEHNR and FQNEAQ (reference sequence). The CDR3 protein is CASSLPLDREGEQFF. CDR3 nucleotide sequence: TGTGCCAGCAGCTTACCCTTGGACAGGGAGGGTGAGCAGTTCTTC.

V gene TRBV5-1 combines with J gene TRBJ1-1; the D is unclear. Germline-derived CDR1 and CDR2 are SGHRS and YFSETQ. The CDR3 has 13 residues. Trimming took 0 bases from V and 2 from J, leaving 5 bases between them. Here the CDR3 DNA reads TGCGCCAGCAGCTTGGCTCGTAACACTGAAGCTTTCTTT. Its protein product is CASSLARNTEAFF.

This clone turned up a few times. V is TRBV11-2 and J is TRBJ2-7, with a weak D call TRBD2 (6 bases). Per the germline V gene, CDR1 is SGHAT and CDR2 is FQNNGV. The V end was cut by 3 bases, the J end by 2 bases, with 8 bases between. CDR3 size: 13 residues. CDR3 nucleotide sequence: TGTGCCAGCAGCTTGGGGGGAACCTACGAGCAGTACTTC. It specifies CASSLGGTYEQYF.

The chain carries TRBV27 and TRBJ2-5; D possibly corresponds to TRBD2 (7 bases). V dropped 3 bases and J dropped 1 base, with 12 bases sitting between them. There are 15 residues in the CDR3. Germline CDR1 reads MNHEY; CDR2 reads SMNVEV (reference sequence). CDR3 DNA sequence: TGTGCCAGCAGTTTCGGGGGGCGGATCCAAGAGACCCAGTACTTC. It yields the protein CASSFGGRIQETQYF.

The V and J genes are TRBV6-5 and TRBJ2-7, with unresolved D. The CDR3 extends over 11 amino acids. Germline assignment: CDR1 MNHEY and CDR2 SVGAGI. V was clipped by 2 bases and J by 6 bases, with 5 bases between them. The CDR3 loop is CASSYNSEQYF. The DNA for the CDR3 is TGTGCCAGCAGTTACAACAGCGAGCAGTACTTC.

The chain is built from TRBV4-3 and TRBJ2-6; D unclear. The CDR3 loop spans 17 amino acids. V was trimmed by 0 bases and J by 0 bases, leaving 9 bases between them. CDR1 and CDR2 (germline): LGHNA, YSLEER. Here the CDR3 DNA reads TGCGCCAGCAGCCAAGATTTCCGACTCTCTGGGGCCAACGTCCTGACTTTC. This encodes CASSQDFRLSGANVLTF.

The chain couples TRBV21-1 to TRBJ1-6. TRBV21-1 is a pseudogene locus. The CDR3 sequence is 13 residues long. This chain's CDR3 is CASGREDNSPLHF. The CDR3 DNA follows: TGTGCCAGCGGCAGGGAGGATAATTCACCCCTCCACTTT.

This sequence joins TRBV4-3 and TRBJ1-2; TRBD1 agrees at 8 bases. CDR1 and CDR2 from the germline V gene are LGHNA and YSLEER. This CDR3 has 15 amino acids. J lost 6 bases, V lost 4 bases, and 10 bases had no gene match. CDR3 region: CASSPQTGEEDGYTF. DNA for the CDR3: TGCGCCAGCAGCCCCCAGACAGGGGAAGAGGATGGCTACACCTTC.

This clone was observed a few times. This sequence joins TRBV2 and TRBJ1-6; D is ambiguous. V lost 7 bases, J lost 5 bases, and 12 bases lay in between. The germline V gene has CDR1 SNHLY and CDR2 FYNNEI. The CDR3 has 14 amino acids. CDR3 bases: TGTGCCAGCACTCGAGGGCGTGATAATTCACCCCTCCACTTT. It is translated as CASTRGRDNSPLHF.

Only a few counts were recorded for this clone. V gene TRBV19 combines with J gene TRBJ1-2; D remains ambiguous. The CDR3 runs 11 residues. The V gene lost 5 bases and the J gene lost 8 bases, with 9 bases spanning the gap. Germline CDR1 LNHDA, CDR2 SQIVND (reference sequence). CDR3 DNA sequence: TGTGCCAGTAGTTGGGGAGGCGGCTACACCTTC. It encodes CASSWGGGYTF. The full variable domain, its missing parts supplied by reference TRBV19 and TRBJ1-2, is DGGITQSPKYLFRKEGQNVTLSCEQNLNHDAMYWYRQDPGQGLRLIYYSQIVNDFQKGDIAEGYSVSREKKESFPLTVTSAQKNPTAFYLCASSWGGGYTFGSGTRLTVV.

The V gene is TRBV6-5, the J gene TRBJ2-7, with a weak D call TRBD1 (5 bases). Trimming left V 6 bases short and J 7 bases short, with 16 bases between. Germline CDR1 MNHEY, CDR2 SVGAGI. CDR3 length: 13 amino acids. CDR3 nucleotides: TGTGCCAGCAGCAAACCGGACAATTATGAGCAGTACTTC. It is translated as CASSKPDNYEQYF.